The clone carrying this TCR beta chain has just a few counts. The data originate from a study of blood T cell repertoires in COVID-19. Germline assignment: CDR1 LNHDA and CDR2 SQIVND (reference sequence). V was pared by 3 bases and J by 4 bases, with 7 bases between. The CDR3 sequence is 13 residues long. In the authors' methods: The authors estimated nucleated cell counts from reference gene primer amplification. This table comes from immunoSEQ multiplex PCR, and its TCRdb copy is limited to in-frame clones, with some not included. V and J calls and clone size are given by that table; D and trimming were obtained from the DNA. The sample consists of under 95,000 clones, roughly 84% of them appearing once.

The TCR sequence derives from an older man with acute or convalescent COVID-19. Sequenced sample: peripheral blood. The chain couples TRBV19 to TRBJ1-5; D unclear. The CDR3 loop reads CASSITVNQPQHF. In nucleotides, the CDR3 is TGTGCCAGTAGTATCACAGTTAATCAGCCCCAGCATTTT.